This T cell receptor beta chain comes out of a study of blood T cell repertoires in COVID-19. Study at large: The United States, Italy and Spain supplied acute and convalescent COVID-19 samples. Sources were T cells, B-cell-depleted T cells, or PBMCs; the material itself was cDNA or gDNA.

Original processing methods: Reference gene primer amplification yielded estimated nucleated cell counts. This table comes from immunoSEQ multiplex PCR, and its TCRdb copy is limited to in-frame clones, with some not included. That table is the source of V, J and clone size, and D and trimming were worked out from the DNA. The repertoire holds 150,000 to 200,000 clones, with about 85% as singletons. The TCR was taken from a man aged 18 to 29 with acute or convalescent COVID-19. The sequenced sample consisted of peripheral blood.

The CDR3 DNA follows: TGTGCCAGCAGGCTAATGGGGGCGCGGAATTCACCCCTCCACTTT. Translation gives CASRLMGARNSPLHF. The genes are TRBV28 and TRBJ1-6; D is possibly TRBD1 (6 bases). CDR1 MDHEN and CDR2 SYDVKM come from the germline V gene. With 6 bases removed from V and 7 bases from J, the gap between germline ends came to 16 bases. CDR3 size: 15 residues.